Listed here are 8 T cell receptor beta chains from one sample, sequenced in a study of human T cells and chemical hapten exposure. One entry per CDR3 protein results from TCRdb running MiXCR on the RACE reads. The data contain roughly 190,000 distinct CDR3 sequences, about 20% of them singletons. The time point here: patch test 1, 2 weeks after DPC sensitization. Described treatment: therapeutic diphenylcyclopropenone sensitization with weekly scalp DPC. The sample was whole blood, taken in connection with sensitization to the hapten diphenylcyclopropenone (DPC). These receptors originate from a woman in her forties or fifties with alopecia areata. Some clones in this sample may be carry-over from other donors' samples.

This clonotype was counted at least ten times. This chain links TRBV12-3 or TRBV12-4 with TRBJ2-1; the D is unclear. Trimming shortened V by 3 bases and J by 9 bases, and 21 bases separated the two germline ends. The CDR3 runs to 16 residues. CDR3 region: CASSFNWAREVTEQFF. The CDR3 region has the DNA TGTGCCAGCAGTTTCAACTGGGCACGAGAGGTCACTGAGCAGTTCTTC.

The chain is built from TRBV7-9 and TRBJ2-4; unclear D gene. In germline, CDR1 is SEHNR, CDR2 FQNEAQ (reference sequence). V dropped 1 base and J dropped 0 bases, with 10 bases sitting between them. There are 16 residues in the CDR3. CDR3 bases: TGTGCCAGCAGCTTAGAAGGGTCCTTAGCCAAAAACATTCAGTACTTC. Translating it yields CASSLEGSLAKNIQYF.

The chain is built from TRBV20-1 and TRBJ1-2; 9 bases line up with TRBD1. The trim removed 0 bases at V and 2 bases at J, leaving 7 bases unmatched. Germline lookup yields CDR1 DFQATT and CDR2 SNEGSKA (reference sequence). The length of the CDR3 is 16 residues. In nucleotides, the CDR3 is TGCAGTGCTAGAGAGCCCAACAGGGGGCGGAACTATGGCTACACCTTC. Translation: CSAREPNRGRNYGYTF.

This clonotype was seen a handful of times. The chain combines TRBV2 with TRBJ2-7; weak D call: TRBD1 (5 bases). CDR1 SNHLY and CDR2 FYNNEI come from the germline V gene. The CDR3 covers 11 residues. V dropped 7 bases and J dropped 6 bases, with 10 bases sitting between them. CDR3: CASTRVPEQYF. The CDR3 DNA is TGTGCCAGCACCAGGGTGCCCGAGCAGTACTTC.

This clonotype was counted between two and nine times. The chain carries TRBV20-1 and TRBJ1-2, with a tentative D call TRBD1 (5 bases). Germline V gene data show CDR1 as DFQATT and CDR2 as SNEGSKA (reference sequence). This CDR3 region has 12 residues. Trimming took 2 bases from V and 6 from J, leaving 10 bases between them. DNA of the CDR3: TGCAGTGCTAGACAGGGCTACGATGGCTACACCTTC. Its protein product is CSARQGYDGYTF.

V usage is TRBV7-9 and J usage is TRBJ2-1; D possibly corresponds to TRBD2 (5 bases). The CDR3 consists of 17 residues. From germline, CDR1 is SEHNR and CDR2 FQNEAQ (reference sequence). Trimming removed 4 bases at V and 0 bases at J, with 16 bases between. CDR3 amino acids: CASSWASSSPSYNEQFF. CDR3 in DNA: TGTGCCAGCAGCTGGGCCTCTAGCTCCCCCTCCTACAATGAGCAGTTCTTC.

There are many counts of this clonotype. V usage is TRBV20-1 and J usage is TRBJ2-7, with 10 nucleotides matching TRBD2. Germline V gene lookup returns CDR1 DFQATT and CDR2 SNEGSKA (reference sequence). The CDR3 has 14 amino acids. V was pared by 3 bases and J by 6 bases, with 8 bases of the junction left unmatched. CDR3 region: CSARGLAGVSEQYF. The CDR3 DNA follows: TGCAGTGCTAGGGGTCTAGCGGGAGTCTCCGAGCAGTACTTC.

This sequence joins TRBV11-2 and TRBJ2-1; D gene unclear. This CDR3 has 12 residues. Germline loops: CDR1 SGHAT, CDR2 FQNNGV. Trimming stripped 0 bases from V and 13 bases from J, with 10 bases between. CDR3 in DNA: TGTGCCAGCAGCTTAGATCCCTACCACCAGTTCTTC. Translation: CASSLDPYHQFF. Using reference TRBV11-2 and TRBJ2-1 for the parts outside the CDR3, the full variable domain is EAGVAQSPRYKIIEKRQSVAFWCNPISGHATLYWYQQILGQGPKLLIQFQNNGVVDDSQLPKDRFSAERLKGVDSTLKIQPAKLEDSAVYLCASSLDPYHQFFGPGTRLTVL.